The clone carrying this T cell receptor beta chain was seen ten or more times. From germline, CDR1 is DFQATT and CDR2 SNEGSKA (reference sequence). V lost 6 bases to trimming and J lost 2 bases, with 13 bases between them. This CDR3 region has 13 residues. Regions amplified from RNA transcripts were the TCR beta CDR3 regions. During a first-round RT-PCR of the TCR CDR3, the HTBI primer set was used. Using its own MiXCR run on the multiplex PCR reads, TCRdb lists one record per CDR3 protein. The table includes about 610,000 distinct CDR3 sequences, about 15% detected once. The sample comes from a study of T cells in Graves' hyperthyroidism and ophthalmopathy.

This sequence originates from a woman between 35 and 50 years old with Graves' ophthalmopathy. Sequencing used blood. The rearrangement uses TRBV20-1 and TRBJ2-5; D call uncertain. The CDR3 region has the DNA TGCAGTGCCTTAAACGCCCGGCAAGAGACCCAGTACTTC. Amino acids: CSALNARQETQYF.